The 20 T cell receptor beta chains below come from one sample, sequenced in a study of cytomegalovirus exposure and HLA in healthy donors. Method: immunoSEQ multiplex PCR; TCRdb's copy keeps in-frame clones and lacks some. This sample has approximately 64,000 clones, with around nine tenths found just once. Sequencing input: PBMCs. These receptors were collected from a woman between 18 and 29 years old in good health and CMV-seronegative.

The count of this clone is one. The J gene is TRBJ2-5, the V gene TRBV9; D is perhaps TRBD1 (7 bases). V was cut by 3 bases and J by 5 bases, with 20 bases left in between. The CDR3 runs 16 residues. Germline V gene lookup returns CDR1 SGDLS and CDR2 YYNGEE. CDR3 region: CASSAGAGQRLETQYF. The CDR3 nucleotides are TGTGCCAGCAGCGCTGGGGCGGGACAGAGGTTGGAGACCCAGTACTTC.

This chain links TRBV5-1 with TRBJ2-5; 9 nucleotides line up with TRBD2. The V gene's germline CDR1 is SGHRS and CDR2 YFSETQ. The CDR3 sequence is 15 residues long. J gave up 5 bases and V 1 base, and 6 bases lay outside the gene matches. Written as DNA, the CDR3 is TGCGCCAGCAGCTTGCCTAGCGGGGCCGGGGAGACCCAGTACTTC. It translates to CASSLPSGAGETQYF.

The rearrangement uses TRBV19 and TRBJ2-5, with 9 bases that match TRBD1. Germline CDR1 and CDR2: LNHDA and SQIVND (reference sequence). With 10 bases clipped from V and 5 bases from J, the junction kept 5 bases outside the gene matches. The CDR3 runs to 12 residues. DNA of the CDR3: TGTGCCACATCTGACAGGGGGGAGACCCAGTACTTC. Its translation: CATSDRGETQYF. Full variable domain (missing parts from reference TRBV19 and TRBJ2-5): DGGITQSPKYLFRKEGQNVTLSCEQNLNHDAMYWYRQDPGQGLRLIYYSQIVNDFQKGDIAEGYSVSREKKESFPLTVTSAQKNPTAFYLCATSDRGETQYFGPGTRLLVL.

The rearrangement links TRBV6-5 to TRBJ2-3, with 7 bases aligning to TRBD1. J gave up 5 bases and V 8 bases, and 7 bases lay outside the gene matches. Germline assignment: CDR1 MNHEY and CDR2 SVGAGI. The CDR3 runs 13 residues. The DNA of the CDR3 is TGTGCCAGCCACGAGGGGGCCCTAGATACGCAGTATTTT. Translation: CASHEGALDTQYF.

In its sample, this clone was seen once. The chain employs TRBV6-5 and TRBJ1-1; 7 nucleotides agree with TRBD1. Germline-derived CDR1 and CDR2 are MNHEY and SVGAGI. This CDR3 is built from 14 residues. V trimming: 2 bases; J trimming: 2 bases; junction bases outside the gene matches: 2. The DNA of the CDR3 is TGTGCCAGCAGTTACCAGGGGGATAACACTGAAGCTTTCTTT. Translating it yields CASSYQGDNTEAFF.

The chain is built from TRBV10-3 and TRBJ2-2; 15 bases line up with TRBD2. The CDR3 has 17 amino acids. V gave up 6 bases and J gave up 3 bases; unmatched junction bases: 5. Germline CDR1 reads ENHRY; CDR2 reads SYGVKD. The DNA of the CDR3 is TGTGCCATCAGCAGGGGACTAGCGGGAGGAGACACCGGGGAGCTGTTTTTT. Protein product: CAISRGLAGGDTGELFF.

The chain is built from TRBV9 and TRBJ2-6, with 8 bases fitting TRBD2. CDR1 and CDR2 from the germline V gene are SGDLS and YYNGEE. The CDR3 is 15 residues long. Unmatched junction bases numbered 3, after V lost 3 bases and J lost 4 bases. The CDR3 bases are TGTGCCAGCAGCGGAGCGGGGGTAGGGGCCAACGTCCTGACTTTC. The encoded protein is CASSGAGVGANVLTF.

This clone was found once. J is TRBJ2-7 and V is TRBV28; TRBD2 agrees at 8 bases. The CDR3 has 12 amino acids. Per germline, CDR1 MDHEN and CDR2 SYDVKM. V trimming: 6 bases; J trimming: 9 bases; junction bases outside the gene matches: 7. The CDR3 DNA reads TGTGCCAGCAGCACCACACTAGCGGTGCAGTACTTC. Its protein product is CASSTTLAVQYF.

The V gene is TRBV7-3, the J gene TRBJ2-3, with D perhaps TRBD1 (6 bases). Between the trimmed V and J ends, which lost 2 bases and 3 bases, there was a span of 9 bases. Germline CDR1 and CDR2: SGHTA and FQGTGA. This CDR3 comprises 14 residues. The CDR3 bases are TGTGCCAGCAGCTTATTAGGGGGAACAGATACGCAGTATTTT. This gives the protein CASSLLGGTDTQYF. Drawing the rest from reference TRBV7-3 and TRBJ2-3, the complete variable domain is GAGVSQTPSNKVTEKGKYVELRCDPISGHTALYWYRQSLGQGPEFLIYFQGTGAADDSGLPNDRFFAVRPEGSVSTLKIQRTERGDSAVYLCASSLLGGTDTQYFGPGTRLTVL.

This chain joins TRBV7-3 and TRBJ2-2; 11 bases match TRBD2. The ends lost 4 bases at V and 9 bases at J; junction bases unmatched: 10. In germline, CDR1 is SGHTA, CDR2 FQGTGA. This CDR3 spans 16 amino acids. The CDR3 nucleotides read TGTGCCAGCAGCTCCGCCAGCGGGACTAGCGGTCGGGAGCTGTTTTTT. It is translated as CASSSASGTSGRELFF.

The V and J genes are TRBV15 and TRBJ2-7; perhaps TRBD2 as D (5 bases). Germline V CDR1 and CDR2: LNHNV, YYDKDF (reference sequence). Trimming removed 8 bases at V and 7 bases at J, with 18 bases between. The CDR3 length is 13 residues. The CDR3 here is CATQWPGSVEQYF. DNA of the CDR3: TGTGCCACCCAGTGGCCTGGGAGTGTTGAGCAGTACTTC.

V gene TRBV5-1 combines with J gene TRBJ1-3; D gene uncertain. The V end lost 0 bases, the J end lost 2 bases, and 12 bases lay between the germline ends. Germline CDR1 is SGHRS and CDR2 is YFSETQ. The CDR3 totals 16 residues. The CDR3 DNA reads TGCGCCAGCAGCTTGGTGGGCAGCCTCGCTGGAAACACCATATATTTT. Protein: CASSLVGSLAGNTIYF.

This CDR3 is CASRRGTTSTDTQYF. The CDR3 region has the DNA TGTGCCAGCCGTCGGGGGACTACGAGCACAGATACGCAGTATTTT. This chain joins TRBV6-4 and TRBJ2-3; TRBD2 matches 7 bases. CDR1 and CDR2 (germline): MRHNA, SNTAGT. The CDR3 extends over 15 amino acids. V shed 8 bases, J shed 0 bases, and the junction held 8 bases outside the gene matches.

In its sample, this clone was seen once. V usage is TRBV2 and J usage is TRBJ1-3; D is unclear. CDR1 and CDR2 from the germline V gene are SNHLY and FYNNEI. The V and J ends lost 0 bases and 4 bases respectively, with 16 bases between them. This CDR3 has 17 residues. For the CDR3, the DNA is TGTGCCAGCAGTGAAGCGAAGGGAAACCCGGGGGGAAACACCATATATTTT. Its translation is CASSEAKGNPGGNTIYF. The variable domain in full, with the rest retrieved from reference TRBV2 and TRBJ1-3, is EPEVTQTPSHQVTQMGQEVILRCVPISNHLYFYWYRQILGQKVEFLVSFYNNEISEKSEIFDDQFSVERPDGSNFTLKIRSTKLEDSAMYFCASSEAKGNPGGNTIYFGEGSWLTVV.

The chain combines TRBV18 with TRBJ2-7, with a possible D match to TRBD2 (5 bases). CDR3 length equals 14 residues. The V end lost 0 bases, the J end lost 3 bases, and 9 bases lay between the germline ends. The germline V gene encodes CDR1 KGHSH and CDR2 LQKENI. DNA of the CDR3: TGTGCCAGCTCACCACCCGGGAAGAACTACGAGCAGTACTTC. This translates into CASSPPGKNYEQYF.

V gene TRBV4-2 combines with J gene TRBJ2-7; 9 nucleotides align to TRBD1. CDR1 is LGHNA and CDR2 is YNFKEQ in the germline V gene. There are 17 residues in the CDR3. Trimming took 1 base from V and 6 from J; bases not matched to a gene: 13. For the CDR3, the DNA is TGTGCCAGCAGCCAAGCGGGGACCGGGACAGGGTTCGGCGAGCAGTACTTC. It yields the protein CASSQAGTGTGFGEQYF.

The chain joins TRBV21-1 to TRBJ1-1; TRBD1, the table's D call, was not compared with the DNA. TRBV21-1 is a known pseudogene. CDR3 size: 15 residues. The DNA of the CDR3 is TGTGCCAGCAGCAAAGCCCCACAGGGGAACACTGAAGCTTTCTTT. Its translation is CASSKAPQGNTEAFF.

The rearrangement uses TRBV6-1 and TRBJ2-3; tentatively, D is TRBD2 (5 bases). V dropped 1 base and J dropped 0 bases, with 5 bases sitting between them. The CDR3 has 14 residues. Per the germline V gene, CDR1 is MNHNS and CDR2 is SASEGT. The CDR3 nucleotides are TGTGCCAGCAGTGAAGGGACTAGCACAGATACGCAGTATTTT. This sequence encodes CASSEGTSTDTQYF.

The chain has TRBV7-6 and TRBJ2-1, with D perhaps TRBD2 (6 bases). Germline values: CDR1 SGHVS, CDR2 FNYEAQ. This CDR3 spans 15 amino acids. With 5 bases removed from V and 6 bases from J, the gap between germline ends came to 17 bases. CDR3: CASSHGGARINEQFF. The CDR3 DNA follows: TGTGCCAGCAGCCACGGGGGAGCCAGAATCAATGAGCAGTTCTTC.

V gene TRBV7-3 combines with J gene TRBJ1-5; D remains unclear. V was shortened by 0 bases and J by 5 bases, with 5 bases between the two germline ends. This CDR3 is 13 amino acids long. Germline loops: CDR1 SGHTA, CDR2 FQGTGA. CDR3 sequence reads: CASSLTGDQPQHF. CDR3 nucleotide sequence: TGTGCCAGCAGCTTAACAGGAGATCAGCCCCAGCATTTT.